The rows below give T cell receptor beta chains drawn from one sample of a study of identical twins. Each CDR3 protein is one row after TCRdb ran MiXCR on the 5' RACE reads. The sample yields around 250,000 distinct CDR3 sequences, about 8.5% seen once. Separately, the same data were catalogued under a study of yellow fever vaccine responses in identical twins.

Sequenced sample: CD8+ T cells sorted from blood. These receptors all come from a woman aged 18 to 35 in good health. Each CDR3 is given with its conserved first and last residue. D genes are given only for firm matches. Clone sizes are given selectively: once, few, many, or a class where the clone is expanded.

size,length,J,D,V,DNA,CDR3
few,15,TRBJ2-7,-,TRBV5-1,TGCGCCAGCAGCTTGGAAGGGAACAACCGCTACGAGCAGTACTTC,CASSLEGNNRYEQYF
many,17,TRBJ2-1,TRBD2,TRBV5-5,TGTGCCAGCAGCTTGTGGCTAGCGGGATACGTGGACAATGAGCAGTTCTTC,CASSLWLAGYVDNEQFF
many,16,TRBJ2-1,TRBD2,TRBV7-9,TGTGCCAGCAGCTTCCTTAGCGGGTTACTTTACAATGAGCAGTTCTTC,CASSFLSGLLYNEQFF
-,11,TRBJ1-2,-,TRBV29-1,TGCAGCGTTGCCAGTTCCTATGGCTACACCTTC,CSVASSYGYTF
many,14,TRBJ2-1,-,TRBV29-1,TGCAGCGTTGAAGGACGCGGGATTTACAATGAGCAGTTCTTC,CSVEGRGIYNEQFF
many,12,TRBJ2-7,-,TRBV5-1,TGCGCCAGCAGCTTGTCAGGGCCCGAGCAGTACTTC,CASSLSGPEQYF
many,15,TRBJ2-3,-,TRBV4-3,TGCGCCAGCAGCGATAACTACAGGGGGGGAGATACGCAGTATTTT,CASSDNYRGGDTQYF
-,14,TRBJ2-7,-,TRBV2,TGTGCCAGCAGGTTCCCAGGCTCCTCCTACGAGCAGTACTTC,CASRFPGSSYEQYF
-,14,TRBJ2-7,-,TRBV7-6,TGTGCCAGCAGCCCAGACGGGAGCTTCTACGAGCAGTACTTC,CASSPDGSFYEQYF
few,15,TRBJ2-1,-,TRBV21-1,TGTGCCAGCAGCAGTAGAAGCGGGAGTAGGAATGAGCAGTTCTTC,CASSSRSGSRNEQFF
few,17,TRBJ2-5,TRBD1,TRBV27,TGTGCCAGCAGTCTATACCCGGGACAGGGGATCCAAGAGACCCAGTACTTC,CASSLYPGQGIQETQYF
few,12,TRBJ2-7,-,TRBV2,TGTGCCAGCAGTGAGGGGGCCTTCGAGCAGTACTTC,CASSEGAFEQYF
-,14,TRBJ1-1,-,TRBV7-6,TGTGCCAGCAGCCGGCTCGGAGGGAACACTGAAGCTTTCTTT,CASSRLGGNTEAFF
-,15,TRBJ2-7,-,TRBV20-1,TGCAGTGCTAATGACCCAGCGGGCATTTCCTACGAGCAGTACTTC,CSANDPAGISYEQYF
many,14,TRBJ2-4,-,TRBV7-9,TGTGCCAGCAGCTCTCTGGGGCAGGGGAACATTCAGTACTTC,CASSSLGQGNIQYF
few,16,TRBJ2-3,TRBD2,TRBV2,TGTGCCAGCAGTGGGGAGCGGGAGGGGACGTTAGATACGCAGTATTTT,CASSGEREGTLDTQYF
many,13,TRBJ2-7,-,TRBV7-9,TGTGCCAGCAGCAACGAAGAGACCCGCGAGCAGTACTTC,CASSNEETREQYF
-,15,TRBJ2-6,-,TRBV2,TGTGCCAGCAGTGAAAGGGCCAGAAGTGACAACGTCCTGACTTTC,CASSERARSDNVLTF
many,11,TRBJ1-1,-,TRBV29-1,TGCAGCGTTGAAGGGAACACTGAAGCTTTCTTT,CSVEGNTEAFF
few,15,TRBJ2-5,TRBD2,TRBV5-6,TGTGCCAGCAGCTTGAACCTAGCGGGAGTAGAGACCCAGTACTTC,CASSLNLAGVETQYF
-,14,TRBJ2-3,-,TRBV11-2,TGTGCCAGCAGCTTCCTCGCCCGCACAGATACGCAGTATTTT,CASSFLARTDTQYF
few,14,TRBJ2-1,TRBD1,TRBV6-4,TGTGCCAGTGGACAGGGGCTGGCACAAGATGAGCAGTTCTTC,CASGQGLAQDEQFF
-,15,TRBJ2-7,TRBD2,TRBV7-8,TGTGCCAGCAGGCAGCGGACTAGCGGAGACTACGAGCAGTACTTC,CASRQRTSGDYEQYF
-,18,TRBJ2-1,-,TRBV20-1,TGCAGTGCTAGAAAAGGAATCGGCTGGGTCTTTTCCTACAATGAGCAGTTCTTC,CSARKGIGWVFSYNEQFF
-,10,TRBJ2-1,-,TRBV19,TGTGCCAGTAACAGCGAGGAGCAGTTCTTC,CASNSEEQFF
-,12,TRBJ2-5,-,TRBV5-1,TGCGCCAGCAGCTCCAGCGGAGAGACCCAGTACTTC,CASSSSGETQYF
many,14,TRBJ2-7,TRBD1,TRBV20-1,TGCAGTGCGCTCCGGGACAGGAGCTCCTACGAGCAGTACTTC,CSALRDRSSYEQYF
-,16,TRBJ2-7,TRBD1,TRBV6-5,TGTGCCAGCAGTTACCCCGCCGGACAGGCCGCCTACGAGCAGTACTTC,CASSYPAGQAAYEQYF
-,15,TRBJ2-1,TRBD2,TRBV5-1,TGCGCCAGCAGAGATGGCGGGGGTTCCTACAATGAGCAGTTCTTC,CASRDGGGSYNEQFF
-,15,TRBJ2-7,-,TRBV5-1,TGCGCCAGCAGCTACGGGGAGTTGGAGAATTACGAGCAGTACTTC,CASSYGELENYEQYF
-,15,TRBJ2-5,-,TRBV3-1,TGTGCCACCAGCCCCTTGACCGACCTTCAAGAGACCCAGTACTTC,CATSPLTDLQETQYF
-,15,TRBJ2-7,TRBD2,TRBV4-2,TGTGCCAGCAGCCAAGAGCGGGGGGGCTCCTACGAGCAGTACTTC,CASSQERGGSYEQYF
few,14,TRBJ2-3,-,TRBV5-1,TGCGCCAGCAGCTTGGCCCCCTTTGCAGATACGCAGTATTTT,CASSLAPFADTQYF
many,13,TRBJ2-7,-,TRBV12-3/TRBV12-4,TGTGCCAGCAGTTCGGGACTGCGGCAAGAGCAGTACTTC,CASSSGLRQEQYF
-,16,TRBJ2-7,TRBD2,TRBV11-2,TGTGCCAGCAGCCCCGACGGGGGGGCCCCCTCCTACGAGCAGTACTTC,CASSPDGGAPSYEQYF
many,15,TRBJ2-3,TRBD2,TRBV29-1,TGCAGCGTTGTGGTAGCGGGAGACGAGACAGATACGCAGTATTTT,CSVVVAGDETDTQYF
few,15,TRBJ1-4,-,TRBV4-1,TGCGCCAGCAGCCAAGATTGGGGGGCCGGGGAAAAACTGTTTTTT,CASSQDWGAGEKLFF
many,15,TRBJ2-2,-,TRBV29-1,TGCAGCGTTGAAGGCGTAGCGGCGAACACCGGGGAGCTGTTTTTT,CSVEGVAANTGELFF
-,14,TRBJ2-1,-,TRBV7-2,TGTGCCAGCAGCTTAGTGTGGAGAGACAATGAGCAGTTCTTC,CASSLVWRDNEQFF
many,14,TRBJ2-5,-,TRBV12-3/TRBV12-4,TGTGCCAGCAGTTTTTCCCTCGGGGAAGAGACCCAGTACTTC,CASSFSLGEETQYF
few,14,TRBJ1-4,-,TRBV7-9,TGTGCCAGCAGCTCGGCGGGCTTCTATGAAAAACTGTTTTTT,CASSSAGFYEKLFF
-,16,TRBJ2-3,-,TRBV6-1,TGTGCCAGCAGCCTCGGCGGACACCCCCCCACAGATACGCAGTATTTT,CASSLGGHPPTDTQYF
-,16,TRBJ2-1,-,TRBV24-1,TGTGCCACCAGTGATTTGCGCAGCGAGAAAGACAATGAGCAGTTCTTC,CATSDLRSEKDNEQFF
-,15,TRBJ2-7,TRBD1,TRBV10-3,TGTGCCATCAGTGAGTTTCCGGGACAGGGCTACGAGCAGTACTTC,CAISEFPGQGYEQYF
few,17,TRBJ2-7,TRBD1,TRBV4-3,TGCGCCAGCAGCCAAGATCTAGCGGGACAGGGGGCTTACGAGCAGTACTTC,CASSQDLAGQGAYEQYF
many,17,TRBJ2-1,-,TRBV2,TGTGCCAGCAGTGAAGCTCCTTGGGCTCTACCCCCTAATGAGCAGTTCTTC,CASSEAPWALPPNEQFF
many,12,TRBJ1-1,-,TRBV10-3,TGTGCCATCGGGGGGGATGGCACTGAAGCTTTCTTT,CAIGGDGTEAFF
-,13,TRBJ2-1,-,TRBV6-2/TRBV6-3,TGTGCCAGCAGCCCTTCTCGGGTCGGTGAGCAGTTCTTC,CASSPSRVGEQFF
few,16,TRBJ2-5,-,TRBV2,TGTGCCAGCAGTGAATTAGGTGGGGGGATGGAAGAGACCCAGTACTTC,CASSELGGGMEETQYF
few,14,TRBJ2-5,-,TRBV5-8,TGTGCCAGCAGCCAAGGACCCCCCCAAGAGACCCAGTACTTC,CASSQGPPQETQYF
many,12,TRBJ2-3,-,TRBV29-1,TGCAGCGTTGAAGATCTAGGGGGTACGCAGTATTTT,CSVEDLGGTQYF
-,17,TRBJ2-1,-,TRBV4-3,TGCGCCAGCAGCCAAGATCACTTGGGGGGCACCTACAATGAGCAGTTCTTC,CASSQDHLGGTYNEQFF
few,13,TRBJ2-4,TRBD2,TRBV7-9,TGTGCCAGCAGTTCAGGCGGAGGACTAGTTCAGTACTTC,CASSSGGGLVQYF
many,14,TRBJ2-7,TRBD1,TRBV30,TGTGCCTGGAGGGGGACAGGCTACACCTACGAGCAGTACTTC,CAWRGTGYTYEQYF
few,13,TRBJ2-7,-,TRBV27,TGTGCCAGCAGTTTAGGGCAGCCCTACGAGCAGTACTTC,CASSLGQPYEQYF
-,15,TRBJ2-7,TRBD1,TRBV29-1,TGCAGCGTCGAAGGGGCGGGACAGGGCGCCTACGAGCAGTACTTC,CSVEGAGQGAYEQYF
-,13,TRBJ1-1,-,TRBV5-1,TGCGCCAGCAGCTTGCTTACAGGGTCTGAAGCTTTCTTT,CASSLLTGSEAFF
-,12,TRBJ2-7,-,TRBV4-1,TGCGCCAGCAGCCAAGATTACTACGAGCAGTACTTC,CASSQDYYEQYF